The present T cell receptor beta chain was sequenced within a study of neoadjuvant anti-PD-1 for oral cavity cancer. Stated time point: after neoadjuvant nivolumab, at surgical resection. Cohort: HPV-negative, locally advanced oral cavity squamous cell carcinoma patients. Per the germline V gene, CDR1 is MNHEY and CDR2 is SVGAGI. With 7 bases removed from V and 1 base from J, the gap between germline ends came to 7 bases. The CDR3 is made up of 12 amino acids. The assay was immunoSEQ multiplex PCR, and TCRdb's table has in-frame clones only and misses some. In the table there are 8,000 or so clones, roughly 70% of which are singletons.

The TCR was taken from a person aged 40 to 85 with oral cavity squamous cell carcinoma. The starting material was PBMCs, obtained after nivolumab (anti-PD-1) treatment. J is TRBJ1-1 and V is TRBV6-5; D not resolved. The CDR3 region is CASTTENTEAFF. The CDR3 DNA follows: TGTGCCAGCACAACGGAGAACACTGAAGCTTTCTTT.